A selection of T cell receptor beta chains follows, all from one sample in a study of shared clonotypes between healthy human individuals. The table came from immunoSEQ multiplex PCR; TCRdb's copy has only in-frame clones and leaves some out. This sample has approximately 2,200,000 clones, with approximately 94% found just once. Source material: naive CD8+ T cells from PBMCs. The receptors come from a man aged 18 to 29 in good health. Some clones in this sample may be carry-over from other donors' samples. Each CDR3 is given with its conserved first and last residue. D genes are given only for firm matches. A clone size is listed for some rows: how often the clone was seen (once, few, many), or a class if it is expanded.

NA TRBJ1-4 NA TRBV7-9 CASSLQDSSTNEKLFF TGTGCCAGCAGCTTGCAGGACAGTTCAACTAATGAAAAACTGTTTTTT
NA TRBJ1-6 TRBD1 TRBV5-6 CASRQGQNNSPLHF TGTGCCAGCCGCCAGGGACAGAATAATTCACCCCTCCACTTT
once TRBJ2-1 NA TRBV25-1 CASSVQGSYNEQFF TGTGCCAGCAGTGTCCAGGGGTCCTACAATGAGCAGTTCTTC
NA TRBJ2-3 TRBD2 TRBV11-2 CASSTPSGLGTDTQYF TGTGCCAGCAGCACCCCTAGCGGGTTGGGCACAGATACGCAGTATTTT
NA TRBJ2-7 TRBD2 TRBV10-3 CAISDGAGDLREQYF TGTGCCATCAGTGATGGAGCGGGAGACCTGAGGGAGCAGTACTTC
few TRBJ2-7 TRBD1 TRBV7-7 CASSFGQGYEQYF TGTGCCAGCAGCTTCGGACAGGGCTACGAGCAGTACTTC
NA TRBJ2-7 NA TRBV25-1 CASRQGDYEQYF TGTGCCAGCAGGCAGGGTGACTACGAGCAGTACTTC
NA TRBJ2-1 TRBD2 TRBV30 CAWRVGRYNNNEQFF TGTGCCTGGAGGGTCGGGAGGTACAACAACAATGAGCAGTTCTTC
NA TRBJ2-4 NA TRBV19 CASSVRLGLDIQYF TGTGCCAGTAGTGTAAGACTAGGTCTTGACATTCAGTACTTC
once TRBJ1-1 NA TRBV28 CASSLRGSLGGTHSAQSGFF TGTGCCAGCAGTTTGCGGGGGAGTTTAGGCGGAACCCACTCCGCGCAAAGTGGTTTCTTT
NA TRBJ2-1 TRBD1 TRBV7-3 CASSARQGIYNEQFF TGTGCCAGCAGCGCAAGACAGGGGATTTACAATGAGCAGTTCTTC
NA TRBJ2-7 TRBD2 TRBV28 CASSLPLGTSGGYEQYF TGTGCCAGCAGTTTGCCCCTCGGGACTAGCGGGGGCTACGAGCAGTACTTC
NA TRBJ1-1 NA TRBV15 CATKGGELNTEAFF TGTGCCACCAAGGGAGGGGAGCTGAACACTGAAGCTTTCTTT
NA TRBJ2-7 TRBD2 TRBV29-1 CSVEVKGGLSYEQYF TGCAGCGTTGAAGTGAAGGGAGGGCTCTCCTACGAGCAGTACTTC
once TRBJ2-7 TRBD1 TRBV30 CAWGTGVSYEQYF TGTGCCTGGGGGACAGGGGTCTCCTACGAGCAGTACTTC
NA TRBJ1-2 NA TRBV9 CASSGDAGSYTF TGTGCCAGCAGCGGGGACGCCGGTAGCTACACCTTC
NA TRBJ2-3 NA TRBV4-3 CASSQDRAGEATDTQYF TGCGCCAGCAGCCAAGATCGGGCAGGGGAGGCCACAGATACGCAGTATTTT
once TRBJ1-5 TRBD1 TRBV6-6 CASSSDRVGNQPQHF TGTGCCAGCAGTTCGGACAGGGTTGGCAATCAGCCCCAGCATTTT
NA TRBJ2-5 TRBD2 TRBV29-1 CSVLAGLAVKETQYF TGCAGCGTTTTGGCTGGTCTAGCGGTTAAAGAGACCCAGTACTTC
once TRBJ2-3 NA TRBV27 CASSFPTDTQYF TGTGCCAGCAGTTTTCCCACAGATACGCAGTATTTT
once TRBJ2-1 TRBD2 TRBV7-9 CAAEREGLEQFF TGTGCCGCCGAGCGGGAGGGCCTTGAGCAGTTCTTC
NA TRBJ2-7 NA TRBV11-2 CASSLAASEIYEQYF TGTGCCAGCAGCTTAGCGGCTAGCGAGATCTACGAGCAGTACTTC
NA TRBJ2-5 TRBD1 TRBV30 CAWTPQGARQETQYF TGTGCCTGGACTCCTCAGGGGGCAAGACAAGAGACCCAGTACTTC
NA TRBJ2-1 NA TRBV13 CASSYWGPTYNEQFF TGTGCCAGCAGCTATTGGGGCCCTACCTACAATGAGCAGTTCTTC
NA TRBJ2-7 TRBD1 TRBV5-4 CASSTGGSYYEQYF TGTGCCAGCAGCACAGGGGGGAGTTACTACGAGCAGTACTTC
NA TRBJ2-7 TRBD2 TRBV28 CASKGLAVLAGNEQYF TGTGCCAGCAAAGGACTAGCGGTATTAGCGGGGAACGAGCAGTACTTC
once TRBJ2-5 TRBD2 TRBV19 CASSMRTSGQETQYF TGTGCCAGTAGTATGCGGACTAGCGGCCAAGAGACCCAGTACTTC
once TRBJ2-7 NA TRBV11-2 CASSYYRSPYEQYF TGTGCCAGCAGCTACTACAGGAGTCCCTACGAGCAGTACTTC
NA TRBJ2-7 NA TRBV10-1 CASSEVSGYEQYF TGCGCCAGCAGTGAGGTCTCCGGATACGAGCAGTACTTC